This record concerns one T cell receptor beta chain sequence. Original methodology: Amplification from reference gene primers served as the basis for estimated nucleated cell counts. Profiling relied on immunoSEQ multiplex PCR, and the TCRdb table lists in-frame clones only, not all of them. The DNA was the basis for D and trimming; V, J and clone size are from that table. Of around 13,000 clones listed, 88% are singletons. This specimen comes from a study of blood T cell repertoires in COVID-19. The CDR3 spans 13 residues. Germline-derived CDR1 and CDR2 are MGHDK and SYGVNS. V was cut by 8 bases and J by 6 bases, with 13 bases left in between.

Specimen: peripheral blood. The chain employs TRBV25-1 and TRBJ2-2; D is unresolved. The source is a human donor in a cohort sampled during active COVID-19. CDR3 nucleotide sequence: TGTGCCAGCGAACCGGTATTCGCCGGGGAGCTGTTTTTT. It yields the protein CASEPVFAGELFF.